The 17 T cell receptor beta chains below were found in one sample sequenced in a study of T cells in Graves' hyperthyroidism and ophthalmopathy. Amplified TCR beta CDR3 regions derived from RNA transcripts. First-round RT-PCR with HTBI primers amplified the TCR CDR3 region. TCRdb itself ran the multiplex PCR reads through MiXCR, one entry per CDR3 protein. The sample includes some 350,000 distinct CDR3 sequences, approximately 16% of them seen just once. Sequencing was performed on blood. These receptors all stem from an older woman with Graves' ophthalmopathy.

This clonotype was seen many times. The chain joins TRBV14 to TRBJ2-7; perhaps TRBD2 as D (5 bases). The germline V gene encodes CDR1 SGHDN and CDR2 FVKESK. This CDR3 has 15 residues. Trimming shortened V by 4 bases and J by 2 bases, and 15 bases separated the two germline ends. CDR3 sequence reads: CASSLLDSSAYEQYF. The CDR3 bases are TGTGCCAGCAGCCTCCTGGACTCATCAGCCTACGAGCAGTACTTC.

V is TRBV7-6 and J is TRBJ2-6; tentatively, D is TRBD2 (6 bases). This CDR3 contains 17 residues. The V gene lost 1 base and the J gene lost 0 bases, with 10 bases spanning the gap. CDR1 and CDR2 from the germline V gene are SGHVS and FNYEAQ. The CDR3 DNA sequence: TGTGCCAGCAGCTTAGTCCGGGGGAACTCTGGGGCCAACGTCCTGACTTTC. Amino acid sequence: CASSLVRGNSGANVLTF. The variable domain in full, with the rest retrieved from reference TRBV7-6 and TRBJ2-6, is GAGVSQSPRYKVTKRGQDVALRCDPISGHVSLYWYRQALGQGPEFLTYFNYEAQQDKSGLPNDRFSAERPEGSISTLTIQRTEQRDSAMYRCASSLVRGNSGANVLTFGAGSRLTVL.

This clonotype was seen many times. This chain joins TRBV28 and TRBJ2-7; a possible D gene is TRBD1 (6 bases). The V gene's germline CDR1 is MDHEN and CDR2 SYDVKM. Trimming removed 8 bases at V and 3 bases at J, with 11 bases between. This CDR3 region has 12 residues. This chain's CDR3 is CASGQLGYEQYF. CDR3 sequence (DNA): TGTGCCAGCGGACAGTTAGGCTACGAGCAGTACTTC.

Concerning this clonotype itself: One base away lies a much larger clone, so this may be a sequencing read error. The chain recombines TRBV28 with TRBJ2-1, with TRBD2 identical over 9 bases. Per germline, CDR1 MDHEN and CDR2 SYDVKM. The CDR3 is made up of 13 amino acids. With 7 bases clipped from V and 12 bases from J, the junction kept 10 bases outside the gene matches. Here the CDR3 reads CASTQTSGRGQFF. The CDR3 DNA reads as TGTGCCAGCACCCAGACTAGCGGCCGGGGGCAGTTCTTC.

There are many counts of this clonotype. The CDR3 region has the DNA TGTGCCAGCAGCCAGGCTAGAGAGTATACGCAGTATTTT. Translated: CASSQAREYTQYF. The chain has TRBV3-1 and TRBJ2-3, with no clear D. This CDR3 is 13 amino acids long. The V gene's germline CDR1 is LGHDT and CDR2 YNNKEL (reference sequence). Trimming stripped 3 bases from V and 7 bases from J, with 11 bases between.

The sample holds many counts of this clonotype. The chain joins TRBV7-9 to TRBJ2-7; 12 bases are a match to TRBD2. The length of the CDR3 is 14 residues. The V gene's germline CDR1 is SEHNR and CDR2 FQNEAQ (reference sequence). V was pared by 4 bases and J by 7 bases, with 5 bases of the junction left unmatched. The DNA for the CDR3 is TGTGCCAGCAGCTCTAGCGGGAGGGCCTGGGAGCAGTACTTC. It specifies CASSSSGRAWEQYF. Full variable domain (outside the CDR3, taken from reference TRBV7-9 and TRBJ2-7): DTGVSQNPRHKITKRGQNVTFRCDPISEHNRLYWYRQTLGQGPEFLTYFQNEAQLEKSRLLSDRFSAERPKGSFSTLEIQRTEQGDSAMYLCASSSSGRAWEQYFGPGTRLTVT.

In its sample, this clonotype was seen many times. The chain couples TRBV28 to TRBJ1-4; TRBD1 matches 7 bases. This CDR3 has 14 residues. J gave up 5 bases and V 9 bases, and 9 bases lay outside the gene matches. The V gene's germline CDR1 is MDHEN and CDR2 SYDVKM. In DNA form, the CDR3 reads TGTGCCAGTAGGTATCCGGGACAGAATGAAAAACTGTTTTTT. Encoded protein: CASRYPGQNEKLFF.

For this clonotype: A much larger clone sits a single nucleotide away, making a read error possible. This sequence joins TRBV2 and TRBJ1-2, with 12 positions matching TRBD1. Per germline, CDR1 SNHLY and CDR2 FYNNEI. The CDR3 totals 16 residues. The CDR3 DNA reads as TGTACCAGCAGCGGGGGACAGGGGGCCATAAACTATGGCTACACCTTC. It encodes CTSSGGQGAINYGYTF.

This clonotype was seen repeatedly, ten times or more. The V gene is TRBV20-1, the J gene TRBJ2-7; D is perhaps TRBD1 (5 bases). Germline values: CDR1 DFQATT, CDR2 SNEGSKA (reference sequence). The V end was cut by 5 bases, the J end by 6 bases, with 14 bases between. This CDR3 has 12 residues. CDR3 DNA sequence: TGCAGTGCTGGGTCAGGGTTACGCGAGCAGTACTTC. It encodes CSAGSGLREQYF.

At least ten counts were recorded for this clonotype. V and J are TRBV12-3 or TRBV12-4 and TRBJ2-7; 7 positions agree with TRBD1. This CDR3 contains 13 residues. V lost 6 bases, J lost 3 bases, and 5 bases stayed unmatched. The CDR3 here is CASSPGQHYEQYF. CDR3 coding DNA: TGTGCCAGCAGCCCGGGACAGCACTACGAGCAGTACTTC.

CDR3 sequence (DNA): TGTGCCAGCAGCGTTGGGACAGGGATGTCGGCAGATACGCAGTATTTT. This gives the protein CASSVGTGMSADTQYF. The gene calls are TRBV7-9 and TRBJ2-3; 9 positions agree with TRBD1. V lost 5 bases to trimming and J lost 4 bases; unmatched junction nucleotides: 10. CDR3 length equals 16 residues. CDR1 and CDR2 (germline): SEHNR, FQNEAQ (reference sequence).

This clonotype was counted ten times or more. V gene TRBV3-1 combines with J gene TRBJ1-2; 7 bases match TRBD1. CDR1 is LGHDT and CDR2 is YNNKEL in the germline V gene (reference sequence). Trimming removed 2 bases from V and 8 bases from J; junction bases left unmatched: 11. This CDR3 is built from 15 residues. The CDR3 DNA sequence: TGTGCCAGCAGCCAATCACAGGGGAGAGGTGGCGGCTACACCTTC. Amino acid sequence: CASSQSQGRGGGYTF.

This rearrangement joins TRBV14 to TRBJ1-6; D gene unclear. Germline CDR1 reads SGHDN; CDR2 reads FVKESK. The CDR3 consists of 13 residues. Trimming took off 4 bases at V and 6 bases at J, with 7 bases between the two ends. CDR3 bases: TGTGCCAGCAGCCGGACGGGTAATTCACCCCTCCACTTT. Translated: CASSRTGNSPLHF.

The sample holds many counts of this clonotype. The chain uses TRBV12-3 or TRBV12-4 and TRBJ2-7, with 8 bases aligning to TRBD1. The CDR3 has 14 residues. The ends lost 0 bases at V and 2 bases at J; junction bases unmatched: 0. The CDR3, as DNA: TGTGCCAGCAGTTTAGCCAGGGGGCCCTACGAGCAGTACTTC. Amino acid sequence: CASSLARGPYEQYF.

This clonotype was recorded at least ten times. The V call is TRBV30, the J call TRBJ1-4; perhaps TRBD1 as D (5 bases). Germline loops: CDR1 GTSNPN, CDR2 SVGIG (reference sequence). This CDR3 is built from 15 residues. V lost 2 bases and J lost 7, with 17 bases in between. CDR3 sequence (DNA): TGTGCCTGGAGTCCCTTAGAAGGGGAAGGTGAAAAACTGTTTTTT. Translated, it gives CAWSPLEGEGEKLFF.

There are many counts of this clonotype. The genes are TRBV7-8 and TRBJ2-5; D perhaps matches TRBD2 (5 bases). The V end was cut by 5 bases, the J end by 0 bases, with 16 bases between. This CDR3 region has 16 residues. Per germline, CDR1 SGHVS and CDR2 FQNEAQ. This chain's CDR3 is CASSLRGQTYQETQYF. CDR3 coding DNA: TGTGCCAGCAGCCTAAGAGGGCAGACGTACCAAGAGACCCAGTACTTC.

This clonotype was seen only a few times. The chain joins TRBV4-1 to TRBJ1-6; 11 bases agree with TRBD1. Losses at the gene ends were 8 bases for V and 7 bases for J; bases not matched to a gene: 4. The CDR3 loop spans 14 amino acids. Per germline, CDR1 MGHRA and CDR2 YSYEKL. The CDR3 DNA reads as TGCGCCAGCGCCCGGGACAGGGGGAATTCACCCCTCCACTTT. It specifies CASARDRGNSPLHF.